These 25 T cell receptor beta chains came from one sample sequenced in a study of blood T cells in healthy people across ages. Through a sample-barcoded 5' primer and a J-beta primer mix, a second PCR was run for about 6 to 11 cycles. In TCRdb, the 5' RACE reads were re-called with MiXCR into one record per CDR3 protein. The sample holds about 1.4 million distinct CDR3 sequences, roughly 59% seen once. The sequenced sample was blood. The receptors were gathered from a man between 18 and 29 years old in good health.

This clonotype was counted a few times. The chain carries TRBV3-1 and TRBJ2-5; the D gene is possibly TRBD2 (6 bases). The CDR3 is 14 residues long. The ends were cut back, 2 bases at V and 3 bases at J, with 10 bases in the middle. CDR1 and CDR2 (germline): LGHDT, YNNKEL (reference sequence). CDR3 sequence (DNA): TGTGCCAGCAGCCAATTGCCTAGCGAAGAGACCCAGTACTTC. It specifies CASSQLPSEETQYF.

This clonotype has just a few counts. The chain is built from TRBV27 and TRBJ2-4; a possible D gene is TRBD2 (6 bases). Trimming removed 4 bases at V and 6 bases at J, with 13 bases between. Germline CDR1 is MNHEY and CDR2 is SMNVEV (reference sequence). This CDR3 contains 14 residues. The DNA of the CDR3 is TGTGCCAGCAGTTCGCTAGCGCTGTTAAACATTCAGTACTTC. Translation gives CASSSLALLNIQYF.

V is TRBV7-9 and J is TRBJ2-1; 7 nucleotides align to TRBD2. Per the germline V gene, CDR1 is SEHNR and CDR2 is FQNEAQ (reference sequence). CDR3 length: 16 amino acids. The V gene end was trimmed by 5 bases and the J gene end by 7 bases; junction bases not matched to a gene: 14. The CDR3 is CASSPRLAIRTNEQFF. CDR3 DNA sequence: TGTGCCAGCAGCCCAAGACTAGCTATTAGAACGAATGAGCAGTTCTTC.

The V call is TRBV20-1, the J call TRBJ2-7; 7 bases align to TRBD2. CDR1 is DFQATT, CDR2 SNEGSKA, per germline (reference sequence). After removal of 2 bases from V and 3 bases from J, the junction contained 13 bases not matched to a gene. This CDR3 region has 16 residues. The CDR3 is CSARPRLASTLYEQYF. CDR3 DNA sequence: TGCAGTGCTAGACCCCGACTAGCCTCCACCCTCTACGAGCAGTACTTC.

The chain uses TRBV6-2 or TRBV6-3 and TRBJ2-7; D not certain. Between the trimmed V and J ends, which lost 6 bases and 2 bases, there was a span of 20 bases. This CDR3 spans 16 amino acids. The germline V gene has CDR1 MNHEY and CDR2 SVGEGT. CDR3 nucleotides: TGTGCCAGCAGGGGAACGGGCGATGGCGCTCCCTACGAGCAGTACTTC. Its translation: CASRGTGDGAPYEQYF.

The rearrangement uses TRBV28 and TRBJ2-7; D gene uncertain. The J call may be in error: the DNA end matches TRBJ2-5 better. Germline CDR1 and CDR2: MDHEN and SYDVKM. This CDR3 region has 11 residues. The CDR3 is CASLLAETQYF. CDR3 in DNA: TGTGCCAGCCTACTTGCGGAGACCCAGTACTTC.

The rearrangement uses TRBV20-1 and TRBJ2-7; D might be TRBD1 (6 bases). V was pared by 6 bases and J by 0 bases, with 18 bases between. Germline CDR1 and CDR2: DFQATT and SNEGSKA (reference sequence). This CDR3 contains 15 residues. The CDR3 sequence: CSAIPVQGSSYEQYF. For the CDR3, the DNA is TGCAGTGCCATCCCCGTACAGGGAAGCTCCTACGAGCAGTACTTC.

The chain has TRBV14 and TRBJ2-7, with 7 nucleotides matching TRBD2. This CDR3 spans 13 amino acids. The germline V gene has CDR1 SGHDN and CDR2 FVKESK. V was clipped by 6 bases and J by 8 bases; unmatched bases: 10. The CDR3 DNA reads as TGTGCCAGCAGGGGAGGGAGACCCACCAAGCAGTACTTC. This gives the protein CASRGGRPTKQYF. The full variable domain, rest sourced from reference TRBV14 and TRBJ2-7, is EAGVTQFPSHSVIEKGQTVTLRCDPISGHDNLYWYRRVMGKEIKFLLHFVKESKQDESGMPNNRFLAERTGGTYSTLKVQPAELEDSGVYFCASRGGRPTKQYFGPGTRLTVT.

V gene TRBV29-1 combines with J gene TRBJ2-3; the match to TRBD1 covers 9 bases. From germline, CDR1 is SQVTM and CDR2 ANQGSEA. With V trimmed by 2 bases and J by 2 bases, 5 bases remained unmatched. This CDR3 spans 15 amino acids. This chain's CDR3 is CSVETGTGSTDTQYF. The CDR3 DNA is TGCAGCGTTGAAACTGGGACAGGGTCCACAGATACGCAGTATTTT.

V and J are TRBV27 and TRBJ1-2; 9 nucleotides agree with TRBD1. The CDR3 consists of 13 residues. V lost 8 bases and J lost 5; bases outside the gene matches: 6. The germline V gene encodes CDR1 MNHEY and CDR2 SMNVEV (reference sequence). The CDR3 is CASGQGFEYGYTF. The DNA of the CDR3 is TGTGCCAGCGGACAGGGGTTTGAGTATGGCTACACCTTC.

This clonotype occurred once. The chain carries TRBV2 and TRBJ2-3; D possibly corresponds to TRBD1 (6 bases). V was trimmed by 4 bases and J by 0 bases, leaving 23 bases between them. Germline V gene sequence: CDR1 SNHLY, CDR2 FYNNEI. CDR3 size: 19 residues. CDR3 nucleotide sequence: TGTGCCAGCAGTGCGACACCGGGACACAACCTCCCTAGCACAGATACGCAGTATTTT. Translated, it gives CASSATPGHNLPSTDTQYF.

The genes are TRBV12-3 or TRBV12-4 and TRBJ2-5, with D hard to call. Near its end, the DNA agrees better with TRBJ2-7, so the J call may be wrong. The CDR3 totals 13 residues. The chain's CDR3 is CASSLAHIYEQYF. DNA for the CDR3: TGTGCCAGCAGTTTAGCCCACATCTACGAGCAGTACTTC.

This clonotype has only a few counts. The V call is TRBV20-1, the J call TRBJ2-5, with D possibly matching TRBD2 (6 bases). V shed 6 bases and J shed 5 bases, with 13 bases lying between them. This CDR3 spans 12 amino acids. Germline V gene sequence: CDR1 DFQATT, CDR2 SNEGSKA (reference sequence). CDR3 DNA: TGCAGTGCGGCGGGACTGTCGGAGACCCAGTACTTC. It codes for CSAAGLSETQYF.

In its sample, this clonotype was seen a few times. V is TRBV24-1 and J is TRBJ2-1; 8 bases are shared with TRBD2. The germline CDR1 and CDR2 sequences are KGHDR and SFDVKD. The CDR3 is 17 residues long. J lost 4 bases, V lost 4 bases, and 11 bases had no gene match. CDR3 in DNA: TGTGCCACCAGTGACCCGGCGCGGGAGGCTGCGTACAATGAGCAGTTCTTC. Its protein is CATSDPAREAAYNEQFF.

The chain combines TRBV21-1 with TRBJ2-7. TRBV21-1 represents a pseudogene. The CDR3 runs to 14 residues. The CDR3 region is CASSKHGVNYEQYF. CDR3 coding DNA: TGTGCCAGCAGCAAACATGGGGTCAACTACGAGCAGTACTTC.

The gene calls are TRBV20-1 and TRBJ2-4; TRBD2 matches 10 bases. Germline V CDR1 and CDR2: DFQATT, SNEGSKA (reference sequence). The CDR3 contains 16 residues. The V and J ends lost 6 bases and 3 bases, in that order; junction bases with no gene match: 11. The CDR3 loop reads CSAPYGAGGHKNIQYF. The CDR3 DNA follows: TGCAGTGCCCCTTATGGAGCGGGGGGGCACAAAAACATTCAGTACTTC.

This clonotype was detected many times. The chain is built from TRBV7-9 and TRBJ2-1, with D tentatively TRBD2 (5 bases). Germline V gene data show CDR1 as SEHNR and CDR2 as FQNEAQ (reference sequence). Trimming removed 5 bases at V and 0 bases at J, with 17 bases between. The CDR3 sequence is 17 residues long. The CDR3: CASSPKVGVGSYNEQFF. The CDR3 DNA reads TGTGCCAGCAGCCCCAAGGTGGGAGTGGGCTCCTACAATGAGCAGTTCTTC.

The chain couples TRBV5-1 to TRBJ2-1, with D perhaps matching TRBD2 (7 bases). Germline values: CDR1 SGHRS, CDR2 YFSETQ. Trimming stripped 0 bases from V and 7 bases from J, with 17 bases between. The CDR3 totals 16 residues. The CDR3 coding sequence is TGCGCCAGCAGCTTGGGATTAGGGGGGGTTACGAATGAGCAGTTCTTC. The encoded protein is CASSLGLGGVTNEQFF.

The rearrangement uses TRBV20-1 and TRBJ2-1; TRBD2 matches at 10 bases. This CDR3 region has 15 residues. CDR1 and CDR2 from the germline V gene are DFQATT and SNEGSKA (reference sequence). V was clipped by 6 bases and J by 4 bases; unmatched bases: 9. CDR3 bases: TGCAGTGCCGGGAAGACTAGCGGGCTTTACAATGAGCAGTTCTTC. As protein: CSAGKTSGLYNEQFF.

The V gene is TRBV20-1, the J gene TRBJ2-5, with 9 bases aligning to TRBD2. The last part of the DNA fits TRBJ2-7 better; the J call may be wrong. This CDR3 has 17 amino acids. Germline values: CDR1 DFQATT, CDR2 SNEGSKA (reference sequence). CDR3 DNA sequence: TGCAGTGCTAGAGGGCCAGCGGGAGGCCCCATTCGAGGCGAGCAGTACTTC. It yields the protein CSARGPAGGPIRGEQYF.

This clonotype was observed a few times. The rearrangement joins TRBV28 to TRBJ2-5; D is undetermined. Near its end, the DNA agrees better with TRBJ2-7, so the J call may be wrong. Germline V lookup: CDR1 MDHEN, CDR2 SYDVKM. The CDR3 runs to 14 residues. The CDR3 region has the DNA TGTGCCAGCAGTTTATACCGCGGTGCGTACGAGCAGTACTTC. Encoded protein: CASSLYRGAYEQYF.

Many counts were recorded for this clonotype. The chain couples TRBV29-1 to TRBJ2-7, with D perhaps matching TRBD2 (6 bases). CDR1 SQVTM and CDR2 ANQGSEA come from the germline V gene. V was clipped by 4 bases and J by 3 bases, with 13 bases between them. The CDR3 extends over 13 amino acids. CDR3 sequence reads: CSVVPLGGYEQYF. The DNA for the CDR3 is TGCAGCGTTGTCCCACTCGGGGGCTACGAGCAGTACTTC.

This clonotype was counted only a few times. J is TRBJ2-5 and V is TRBV6-1; D gene uncertain. The CDR3 extends over 13 amino acids. V lost 3 bases and J lost 1, with 6 bases in between. The V gene's germline CDR1 is MNHNS and CDR2 SASEGT. CDR3 protein: CASSEWFQETQYF. DNA of the CDR3: TGTGCCAGCAGTGAGTGGTTCCAAGAGACCCAGTACTTC.

This clonotype was seen a handful of times. The chain has TRBV11-2 and TRBJ2-7; no reliable D call. V lost 4 bases and J 6 bases, leaving 13 bases between the germline ends. The CDR3 has 13 amino acids. CDR1 is SGHAT and CDR2 is FQNNGV in the germline V gene. CDR3 residues: CASSSGWSGEQYF. CDR3 in DNA: TGTGCCAGCAGCTCTGGGTGGTCTGGCGAGCAGTACTTC.

V usage is TRBV12-3 or TRBV12-4 and J usage is TRBJ1-4, with a tentative D call TRBD1 (5 bases). The CDR3 has 14 amino acids. The V end was cut by 7 bases, the J end by 8 bases, with 17 bases between. The CDR3 DNA reads as TGTGCCAGCACCGAGGGAGGGGCGAGAGAAAAACTGTTTTTT. As protein: CASTEGGAREKLFF.